This TCR beta chain was retrieved from a study of blood T cell repertoires in COVID-19. The wider study: The analysed material was cDNA or gDNA that came from T cells, B-cell-depleted T cells, or PBMCs.

Original analysis: The authors estimated nucleated cell counts from reference gene primer amplification. Generated by immunoSEQ multiplex PCR, the TCRdb table keeps only in-frame clones and is missing some. That table furnishes V, J and clone size, whereas the DNA furnished D and trimming. The sample records roughly 670,000 clones, about 90% being singletons. The CDR3 has 15 amino acids. Germline V gene lookup returns CDR1 SGHNT and CDR2 YYREEE (reference sequence). Losses at the gene ends were 2 bases for V and 5 bases for J; bases not matched to a gene: 7. The source of this sequence is a woman younger than 30 with acute or convalescent COVID-19. Sequencing was carried out using peripheral blood. The chain joins TRBV5-4 to TRBJ2-5; 9 bases are shared with TRBD2. In nucleotides, the CDR3 is TGTGCCAGCAGCTTAGGGCGGGGGGGCCTTGAGACCCAGTACTTC. Translation gives CASSLGRGGLETQYF.